The T cell receptor beta chain under discussion was sequenced for a study of neurological immune-mediated disorders. Study-wide points: HTLV-1-associated myelopathy showed the most TCR clonal expansion; multiple sclerosis the least, below healthy controls.

The study built unsorted libraries from 2 million PBMCs kept at -80 C. In germline, CDR1 is SGHRS, CDR2 YFSETQ. The J segment lost 2 bases and the V segment lost 1 base, leaving 9 bases of the junction unmatched. CDR3 size: 18 residues. MiXCR, applied by TCRdb to the 5' RACE reads, yields one record per CDR3 protein. The sample holds 60,000 to 85,000 distinct CDR3 sequences, roughly 4.8% seen once. Of note for this clonotype: No antigen is known for it.

Sequenced: PBMCs. V is TRBV5-1 and J is TRBJ2-5; 12 positions match TRBD2. The sequence derives from a woman aged 25 to 39 with multiple sclerosis. The CDR3 region is CASSLFPRLAGVQETQYF. Written as DNA, the CDR3 is TGCGCCAGCAGCTTGTTCCCTAGACTAGCGGGAGTACAAGAGACCCAGTACTTC.